The rows below give T cell receptor beta chains drawn from one sample of a study of blood T cell repertoires in COVID-19. Libraries were prepared by immunoSEQ multiplex PCR; TCRdb keeps only in-frame clonotypes and omits some of them. This table has over 250,000 clones, about 87% appearing once. Sequenced material: PBMCs or T cells enriched from blood (not recorded which). Source of these receptors: a woman younger than 30 who had recovered from COVID-19. Each CDR3 is given with its conserved first and last residue. The D gene is left open where the match is weak. Rows may omit the clone size; those that give it use once, few, many or a size class.

abundance	v_gene	d_gene	j_gene	CDR3aa	CDR3nt
-	TRBV11-2	TRBD1	TRBJ2-7	CASITLGTGSDEQYF	TGTGCCAGCATCACCCTGGGGACAGGTAGCGACGAGCAGTACTTC
-	TRBV19	TRBD1	TRBJ1-2	CASSNQGVVGGYTF	TGTGCCAGTAGTAACCAGGGGGTCGTGGGAGGCTACACCTTC
-	TRBV6-6	TRBD1	TRBJ1-2	CASSWGTVSYGYTF	TGTGCCAGCAGTTGGGGGACAGTGAGCTATGGCTACACCTTC
few	TRBV28	-	TRBJ1-3	CASSRRTDGNTIYF	TGTGCCAGCAGTAGAAGAACAGATGGAAACACCATATATTTT
-	TRBV28	TRBD1	TRBJ2-1	CASSLYAPGTGDEQFF	TGTGCCAGCAGTTTATACGCCCCCGGGACAGGAGATGAGCAGTTCTTC
few	TRBV5-6	-	TRBJ2-7	CASSLGGGGFYEQYF	TGTGCCAGCAGCTTGGGGGGCGGGGGCTTCTACGAGCAGTACTTC
-	TRBV19	TRBD2	TRBJ2-3	CASSMRGLATLGTDTQYF	TGTGCCAGTAGTATGCGGGGACTAGCGACGTTAGGCACAGATACGCAGTATTTT
-	TRBV13	TRBD2	TRBJ2-1	CASSLSGRGYNEQFF	TGTGCCAGCAGTTTAAGCGGGAGGGGCTACAATGAGCAGTTCTTC
-	TRBV18	-	TRBJ2-1	CASSPVQGNEQFF	TGTGCCAGCTCACCAGTTCAGGGCAATGAGCAGTTCTTC
-	TRBV5-4	-	TRBJ2-7	CASSLHGSYRDEQYF	TGTGCCAGCAGCTTGCACGGGAGCTACCGGGACGAGCAGTACTTC
-	TRBV9	-	TRBJ1-1	CASSPRQEYTEAFF	TGTGCCAGCAGCCCCCGACAGGAGTACACTGAAGCTTTCTTT
-	TRBV21-1	-	TRBJ2-7	CASSKEREGTYEQYF	TGTGCCAGCAGCAAGGAGAGGGAAGGGACCTACGAGCAGTACTTC
-	TRBV2	-	TRBJ1-4	CASSVQVGEKLFF	TGTGCCAGCAGCGTCCAGGTTGGTGAAAAACTGTTTTTT
-	TRBV28	-	TRBJ1-1	CASSSGSSTEAFF	TGTGCCAGCAGTTCAGGGTCCAGCACTGAAGCTTTCTTT
-	TRBV18	TRBD1	TRBJ1-1	CASSAATGVADTEAFF	TGTGCCAGCTCAGCTGCGACAGGGGTAGCGGACACTGAAGCTTTCTTT
-	TRBV7-2	-	TRBJ1-1	CASSSQTGWGTEAFF	TGTGCCAGCAGCTCCCAAACAGGGTGGGGGACTGAAGCTTTCTTT
-	TRBV11-2	TRBD2	TRBJ2-3	CASSLDGLAGVDTQYF	TGTGCCAGCAGCTTAGATGGGCTAGCGGGAGTTGATACGCAGTATTTT
-	TRBV4-3	-	TRBJ2-1	CASSHPGQPRDEQFF	TGCGCCAGCAGCCACCCGGGACAACCCCGGGATGAGCAGTTCTTC
-	TRBV15	TRBD1	TRBJ2-7	CATSRRQGANEQYF	TGTGCCACCAGCAGGAGACAGGGGGCGAACGAGCAGTACTTC
-	TRBV19	TRBD1	TRBJ2-3	CASSISRTGGTDTQYF	TGTGCCAGTAGTATATCTCGGACAGGGGGCACAGATACGCAGTATTTT
-	TRBV19	TRBD1	TRBJ2-6	CASSIGMGTGVIGANVLTF	TGTGCCAGTAGTATTGGAATGGGGACAGGGGTGATTGGGGCCAACGTCCTGACTTTC
many	TRBV6-2/TRBV6-3	-	TRBJ2-7	CASSWERYEQYF	TGTGCCAGCAGTTGGGAGCGTTACGAGCAGTACTTC
-	TRBV27	-	TRBJ2-7	CASSLSRTTYEQYF	TGTGCCAGCAGTTTGTCTCGGACAACTTACGAGCAGTACTTC
-	TRBV6-5	-	TRBJ1-2	CASSYSDSDYGYTF	TGTGCCAGCAGTTACTCGGACAGCGACTATGGCTACACCTTC
once	TRBV4-3	-	TRBJ2-2	CASSQYIQGYGELFF	TGCGCCAGCAGCCAATACATACAGGGTTACGGGGAGCTGTTTTTT
-	TRBV19	TRBD2	TRBJ2-3	CASSSSGASTDTQYF	TGTGCCAGTAGTTCTAGCGGGGCTAGCACAGATACGCAGTATTTT
-	TRBV25-1	-	TRBJ2-2	CASSDPKQGIGELFF	TGTGCCAGCAGTGATCCGAAACAGGGTATCGGGGAGCTGTTTTTT
-	TRBV11-1	-	TRBJ1-2	CASSVDGDGYTF	TGTGCCAGCAGCGTGGACGGGGATGGCTACACCTTC
-	TRBV9	-	TRBJ1-3	CASSPRRVSSGNTIYF	TGTGCCAGCAGCCCCCGGCGGGTTAGCTCTGGAAACACCATATATTTT
-	TRBV4-3	-	TRBJ2-2	CASSQDRGIGELFF	TGCGCCAGCAGCCAAGATAGGGGGATCGGGGAGCTGTTTTTT
-	TRBV20-1	-	TRBJ2-7	CSASPSAEVFF	TGCAGTGCTAGCCCCTCAGCGGAGGTTTTTTTC
-	TRBV5-1	-	TRBJ2-3	CASSLTDLSTDTQYF	TGCGCCAGCAGCTTAACAGACCTTAGCACAGATACGCAGTATTTT
-	TRBV2	TRBD1	TRBJ1-2	CASSGDRGLEGYTF	TGTGCCAGCAGTGGCGACAGGGGGTTGGAAGGCTACACCTTC
few	TRBV7-6	TRBD2	TRBJ2-1	CASSWTRDNEQFF	TGTGCCAGCAGCTGGACTAGAGACAATGAGCAGTTCTTC
few	TRBV6-2/TRBV6-3	TRBD1	TRBJ2-7	CASSPGTVYEQYF	TGTGCCAGCAGTCCGGGGACAGTCTACGAGCAGTACTTC
-	TRBV2	-	TRBJ1-2	CASRYRDIYGYTF	TGTGCCAGCCGCTACAGGGACATCTATGGCTACACCTTC
-	TRBV27	TRBD2	TRBJ2-7	CASSLMPRGGEQYF	TGTGCCAGCAGTTTGATGCCTCGCGGGGGCGAGCAGTACTTC
-	TRBV15	TRBD1	TRBJ1-2	CATSRGRDRAYGYTF	TGTGCCACCAGCAGAGGCCGGGACAGGGCCTATGGCTACACCTTC
few	TRBV6-5	TRBD2	TRBJ2-1	CASYSGGTYNEQFF	TGTGCCAGCTACAGCGGGGGCACCTACAATGAGCAGTTCTTC